The 17 T cell receptor beta chains listed next were all sequenced from one sample in a study of T cell clusters in autoimmune cytopenias. Multiplex touch-down PCR amplified TRB using TRB-A and TRB-B pools in one tube. From the multiplex PCR reads, TCRdb lists one entry per CDR3 protein and no DNA. This table holds approximately 3,100 distinct CDR3 sequences. TRB amplification used approximately 250 ng of peripheral blood genomic DNA. Specimen: peripheral blood. These receptor sequences come from a human donor with an autoimmune cytopenia or autoimmune hepatitis (not recorded which).

The chain uses TRBV4-3 and TRBJ1-1. The CDR3 has 14 amino acids. Germline-derived CDR1 and CDR2 are LGHNA and YSLEER. CDR3 sequence reads: CASSQAGGRAEAFF.

This clonotype is labeled medium-sized based on frequency. This chain links TRBV6-2 or TRBV6-3 with TRBJ2-6; TCRdb returns TRBD1, unconfirmable since there is no DNA. The length of the CDR3 is 18 residues. Per germline, CDR1 MNHEY and CDR2 SVGEGT. CDR3 sequence: CASSSWTGGISGANVLTF.

V gene TRBV7-6 combines with J gene TRBJ1-3; the TCRdb D gene call, TRBD1, has no DNA to confirm it. This CDR3 has 16 residues. Germline-derived CDR1 and CDR2 are SGHVS and FNYEAQ. The CDR3 reads CASSLVMAGTGNTIYF.

V and J are TRBV30 and TRBJ1-3. Germline CDR1 reads GTSNPN; CDR2 reads SVGIG (reference sequence). CDR3 length: 11 amino acids. CDR3 sequence: CAWLLGNTIYF.

Judged by frequency, this clonotype is medium-sized. The chain links TRBV27 to TRBJ1-1; TCRdb selects TRBD1, and the lack of DNA leaves this call unchecked. The CDR3 contains 14 residues. Looked up from germline, CDR1 is MNHEY and CDR2 is SMNVEV (reference sequence). The CDR3 sequence is CASSLQGMNTEAFF.

Measured by frequency, this clonotype is medium-sized. This chain links TRBV29-1 with TRBJ2-6; there is no DNA to check the TCRdb D call of TRBD1. The length of the CDR3 is 17 residues. Per the germline V gene, CDR1 is SQVTM and CDR2 is ANQGSEA. The CDR3 sequence is CSVEWSRGLAGANVLTF.

This clonotype counts as large by frequency. The chain is built from TRBV6-5 and TRBJ2-1; the TCRdb call, TRBD2, lacks DNA for checking. This CDR3 region has 13 residues. Germline lookup yields CDR1 MNHEY and CDR2 SVGAGI. The CDR3 spells CASSQLAGTEQFF.

This clonotype is identified as medium-sized from frequency. The chain links TRBV12-3 or TRBV12-4 to TRBJ2-5. The CDR3 is 13 amino acids. The CDR3: CASTPDKQETQYF.

The rearrangement joins TRBV5-6 to TRBJ2-5; TCRdb's D call, TRBD2, is unchecked because there is no DNA. Germline values: CDR1 SGHDT, CDR2 YYEEEE. The CDR3 loop spans 17 amino acids. Here the CDR3 reads CASSRPLSGREAETQYF.

This clonotype ranks as medium-sized (0.01 to 0.1%) in terms of frequency. V gene TRBV27 combines with J gene TRBJ1-3. In germline, CDR1 is MNHEY, CDR2 SMNVEV (reference sequence). The CDR3 runs 14 residues. CDR3 sequence reads: CASSSRGFGNTIYF.

The chain recombines TRBV30 with TRBJ1-1; TCRdb returns TRBD1, unconfirmable since there is no DNA. The CDR3 is made up of 15 amino acids. The germline gives CDR1 GTSNPN, CDR2 SVGIG (reference sequence). This CDR3 reads CAWSVVGVANTEAFF.

This clonotype is labeled medium-sized based on frequency. This chain's CDR3 is CASSRPRDRAEETQYF. V and J are TRBV6-5 and TRBJ2-5; absent DNA, TCRdb's TRBD1 call cannot be checked. Per the germline V gene, CDR1 is MNHEY and CDR2 is SVGAGI. The CDR3 length is 16 residues.

According to its frequency, this clonotype is medium-sized. The chain is built from TRBV27 and TRBJ1-2; absent DNA, TCRdb's TRBD1 call cannot be checked. The length of the CDR3 is 14 residues. The germline V gene has CDR1 MNHEY and CDR2 SMNVEV (reference sequence). The chain's CDR3 is CASSSRGLLDGYTF.

V gene TRBV7-9 combines with J gene TRBJ2-5; the D call from TCRdb, TRBD1, cannot be confirmed without DNA. CDR1 is SEHNR, CDR2 FQNEAQ, per germline (reference sequence). This CDR3 has 15 amino acids. CDR3 amino acids: CASSLGSGGQETQYF. Filled out from reference TRBV7-9 and TRBJ2-5, the complete variable domain reads DTGVSQNPRHKITKRGQNVTFRCDPISEHNRLYWYRQTLGQGPEFLTYFQNEAQLEKSRLLSDRFSAERPKGSFSTLEIQRTEQGDSAMYLCASSLGSGGQETQYFGPGTRLLVL.

This clonotype is identified as medium-sized from frequency. V is TRBV7-6 and J is TRBJ2-1; TCRdb proposes TRBD2, but this gene call is untestable without DNA. This CDR3 contains 16 residues. Germline V lookup: CDR1 SGHVS, CDR2 FNYEAQ. The CDR3 spells CASSLDALAGGGEQFF.

Considering frequency, this clonotype is medium-sized. The chain employs TRBV30 and TRBJ2-2. Germline assignment: CDR1 GTSNPN and CDR2 SVGIG (reference sequence). The length of the CDR3 is 14 residues. The CDR3 sequence: CAWNRPPNTGELFF.

Measured by frequency, this clonotype is medium-sized. The J gene is TRBJ1-6, the V gene TRBV18; checking the TCRdb D call of TRBD1 is not possible without DNA. The CDR3 is 16 amino acids. Germline CDR1 KGHSH, CDR2 LQKENI. Here the CDR3 reads CASSPPGAGNNSPLHF.